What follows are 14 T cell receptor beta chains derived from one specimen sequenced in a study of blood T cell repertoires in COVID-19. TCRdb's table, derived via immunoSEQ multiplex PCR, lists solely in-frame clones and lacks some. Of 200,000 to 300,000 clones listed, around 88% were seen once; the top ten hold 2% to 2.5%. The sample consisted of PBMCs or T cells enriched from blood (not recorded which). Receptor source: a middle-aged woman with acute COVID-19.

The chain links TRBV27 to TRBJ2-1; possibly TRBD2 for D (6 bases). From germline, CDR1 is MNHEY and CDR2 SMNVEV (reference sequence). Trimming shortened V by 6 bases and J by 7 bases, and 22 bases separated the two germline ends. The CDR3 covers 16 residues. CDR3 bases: TGTGCCAGCAGCCTGTTCCCGGGGTCTGGGGGGAATGAGCAGTTCTTC. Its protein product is CASSLFPGSGGNEQFF.

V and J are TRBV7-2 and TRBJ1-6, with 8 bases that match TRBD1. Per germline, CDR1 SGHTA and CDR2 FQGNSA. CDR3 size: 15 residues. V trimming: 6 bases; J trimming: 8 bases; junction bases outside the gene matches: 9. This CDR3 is CASSSGTGIYSPLHF. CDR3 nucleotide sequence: TGTGCCAGCAGTTCCGGGACAGGCATTTATTCACCCCTCCACTTT.

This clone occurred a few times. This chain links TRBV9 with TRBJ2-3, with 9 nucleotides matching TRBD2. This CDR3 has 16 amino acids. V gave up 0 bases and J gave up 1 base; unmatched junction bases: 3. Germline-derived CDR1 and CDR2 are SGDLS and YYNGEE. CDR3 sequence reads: CASSVGLADRTDTQYF. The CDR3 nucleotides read TGTGCCAGCAGCGTAGGACTAGCGGACCGCACAGATACGCAGTATTTT.

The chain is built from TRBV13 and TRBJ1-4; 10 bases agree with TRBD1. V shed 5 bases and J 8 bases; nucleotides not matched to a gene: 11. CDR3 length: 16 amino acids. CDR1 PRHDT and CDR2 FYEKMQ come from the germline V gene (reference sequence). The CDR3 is CASSPEGQGMREKLFF. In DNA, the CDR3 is TGTGCCAGCAGCCCCGAGGGACAGGGGATGAGGGAAAAACTGTTTTTT.

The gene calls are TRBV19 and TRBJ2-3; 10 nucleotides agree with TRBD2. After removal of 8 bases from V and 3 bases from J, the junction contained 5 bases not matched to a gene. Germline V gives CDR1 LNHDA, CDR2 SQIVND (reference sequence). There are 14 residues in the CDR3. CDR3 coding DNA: TGTGCCAGTCAACAGCGGGGGGGAACAGATACGCAGTATTTT. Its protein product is CASQQRGGTDTQYF.

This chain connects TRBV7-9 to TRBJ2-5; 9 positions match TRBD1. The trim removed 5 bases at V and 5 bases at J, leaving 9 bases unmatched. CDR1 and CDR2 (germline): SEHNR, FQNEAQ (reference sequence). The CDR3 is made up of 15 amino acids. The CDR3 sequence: CASSPGTGPQETQYF. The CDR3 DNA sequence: TGTGCCAGCAGCCCCGGGACAGGGCCGCAGGAGACCCAGTACTTC.

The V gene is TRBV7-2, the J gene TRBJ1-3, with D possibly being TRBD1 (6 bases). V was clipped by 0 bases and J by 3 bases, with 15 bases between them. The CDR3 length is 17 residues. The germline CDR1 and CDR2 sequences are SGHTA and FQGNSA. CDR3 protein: CASSLARSGAGGNTIYF. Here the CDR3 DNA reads TGTGCCAGCAGCTTAGCGCGATCAGGGGCAGGTGGAAACACCATATATTTT.

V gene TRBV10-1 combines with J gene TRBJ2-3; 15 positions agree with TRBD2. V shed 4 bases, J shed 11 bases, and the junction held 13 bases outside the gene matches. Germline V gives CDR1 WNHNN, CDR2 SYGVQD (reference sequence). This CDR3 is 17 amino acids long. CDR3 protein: CASSGPGLAGGRSLQYF. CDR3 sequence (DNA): TGCGCCAGCAGTGGGCCGGGACTAGCGGGAGGCCGCAGTTTGCAGTATTTT.

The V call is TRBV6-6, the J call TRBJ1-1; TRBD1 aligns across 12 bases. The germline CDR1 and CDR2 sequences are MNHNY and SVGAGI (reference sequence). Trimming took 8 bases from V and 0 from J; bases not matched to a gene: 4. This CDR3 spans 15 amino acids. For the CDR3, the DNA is TGTGCCAGCGAGGGACAGGGGGCCCTGAACACTGAAGCTTTCTTT. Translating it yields CASEGQGALNTEAFF.

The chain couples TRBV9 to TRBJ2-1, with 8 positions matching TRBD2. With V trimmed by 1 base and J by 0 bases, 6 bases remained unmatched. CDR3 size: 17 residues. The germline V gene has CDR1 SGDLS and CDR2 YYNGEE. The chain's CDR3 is CASSVRASGSSYNEQFF. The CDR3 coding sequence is TGTGCCAGCAGCGTAAGGGCCAGCGGGAGCTCCTACAATGAGCAGTTCTTC.

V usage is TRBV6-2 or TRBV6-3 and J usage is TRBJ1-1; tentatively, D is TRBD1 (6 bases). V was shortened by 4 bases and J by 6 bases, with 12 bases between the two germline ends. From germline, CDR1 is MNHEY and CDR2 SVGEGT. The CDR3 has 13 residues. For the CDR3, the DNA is TGTGCCAGCAGTTTGGGGGGGGCGGCTGAAGCTTTCTTT. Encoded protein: CASSLGGAAEAFF.

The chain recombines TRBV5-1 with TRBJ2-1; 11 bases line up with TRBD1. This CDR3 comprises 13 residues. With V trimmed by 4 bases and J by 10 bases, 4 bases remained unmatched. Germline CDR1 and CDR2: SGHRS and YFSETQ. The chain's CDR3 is CASSRTGGREQFF. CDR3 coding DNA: TGCGCCAGCAGCCGGACAGGGGGCCGGGAGCAGTTCTTC.

CDR3 DNA: TGTGCCACCAGTGATCCCAGACACGGCTACACCTTC. Translated, it gives CATSDPRHGYTF. The chain combines TRBV24-1 with TRBJ1-2; D gene ambiguous. The CDR3 spans 12 residues. V lost 3 bases and J 8 bases, leaving 9 bases between the germline ends. CDR1 and CDR2 from the germline V gene are KGHDR and SFDVKD.

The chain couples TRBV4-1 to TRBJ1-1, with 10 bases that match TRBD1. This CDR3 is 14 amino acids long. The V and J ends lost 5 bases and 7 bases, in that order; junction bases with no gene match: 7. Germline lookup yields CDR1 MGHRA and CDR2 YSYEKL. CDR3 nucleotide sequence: TGCGCCAGCAGCTACCCGACAGGGGGCCTTGAAGCTTTCTTT. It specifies CASSYPTGGLEAFF.